Listed here are 5 T cell receptor beta chains from one sample, sequenced in a study of blood T cell repertoires in COVID-19. Profiling relied on immunoSEQ multiplex PCR, and the TCRdb table lists in-frame clones only, not all of them. The repertoire holds 98,000 or so clones, with over 75% as singletons. Sequencing was performed on peripheral blood. The receptors come from a human donor in a cohort sampled during active COVID-19.

The genes are TRBV28 and TRBJ1-4; TRBD1 agrees at 8 bases. J gave up 4 bases and V 6 bases, and 13 bases lay outside the gene matches. Germline values: CDR1 MDHEN, CDR2 SYDVKM. CDR3 length: 17 residues. The CDR3 is CASSSQDRAYSNEKLFF. DNA for the CDR3: TGTGCCAGCAGCTCCCAGGACAGGGCTTATAGTAATGAAAAACTGTTTTTT.

The chain recombines TRBV7-8 with TRBJ1-6; D is unclear. Germline CDR1 reads SGHVS; CDR2 reads FQNEAQ. This CDR3 has 13 amino acids. V was pared by 3 bases and J by 8 bases, with 8 bases between. The CDR3 sequence: CASSLRRDSPLHF. CDR3 DNA: TGTGCCAGCAGCTTGCGCCGCGATTCACCCCTCCACTTT.

The genes are TRBV9 and TRBJ2-7; 11 bases map to TRBD2. The CDR3 is 14 residues long. Germline V CDR1 and CDR2: SGDLS, YYNGEE. V was pared by 1 base and J by 4 bases, with 1 base of the junction left unmatched. The CDR3 nucleotides are TGTGCCAGCAGCGTAACTAGCGGGAGTTACGAGCAGTACTTC. Encoded protein: CASSVTSGSYEQYF.

As DNA, the CDR3 is TGTGCCAGCTCACCACCGGGACAGAGGATTTACGAGCAGTACTTC. Amino acid sequence: CASSPPGQRIYEQYF. The V call is TRBV18, the J call TRBJ2-7; 7 bases map to TRBD1. The CDR3 is 15 amino acids. The germline CDR1 and CDR2 sequences are KGHSH and LQKENI. J lost 4 bases, V lost 0 bases, and 6 bases had no gene match.

This clone appeared a few times. J is TRBJ2-2 and V is TRBV3-1 (or the pseudogene TRBV3-2); D is perhaps TRBD1 (5 bases). V lost 2 bases and J lost 2, with 15 bases in between. The CDR3 runs to 17 residues. CDR1 and CDR2 from the germline V gene are LGHDT and YNNKEL (reference sequence). In DNA form, the CDR3 reads TGTGCCAGCAGCCAATGGGGAAGCAGGGCAAACACCGGGGAGCTGTTTTTT. It translates to CASSQWGSRANTGELFF.